A selection of T cell receptor beta chains follows, all from one sample in a study of regulatory T cells in long-lasting Graves disease. TCRdb processed the multiplex PCR reads anew with MiXCR; each CDR3 protein has one entry. The data show 400,000 to 650,000 distinct CDR3 sequences, about 16% seen once. This sample also appeared in a second study, on T cells in Graves' hyperthyroidism and ophthalmopathy.

The source was peripheral blood mononuclear cells (PBMCs), collected at new diagnosis, from a patient treated with antithyroid drugs. These receptor sequences come from a woman aged 35-65 years with Graves disease. Both conserved end residues are part of each CDR3. The D gene is left open where the match is weak. The size entry is marked missing in some rows and otherwise reads once, few, many or a size class.

>TRBD1|few|TRBV2|TRBJ1-1
CASSESRGLTEAFF
TGTGCCAGCAGTGAGAGCAGGGGGCTCACTGAAGCTTTCTTT
>TRBD2|.|TRBV9|TRBJ2-3
CASSVSSGGRDTQYF
TGTGCCAGCAGCGTAAGCTCGGGGGGTCGGGATACGCAGTATTTT
>.|many|TRBV5-5|TRBJ2-2
CATDWGARDTGELFF
TGTGCCACCGATTGGGGGGCGCGAGACACCGGGGAGCTGTTTTTT
>.|few|TRBV3-1|TRBJ1-6
CASSRGDSDNSPLHF
TGTGCCAGCAGCCGAGGGGATTCCGATAATTCACCCCTCCACTTT
>.|.|TRBV27|TRBJ1-5
CASSLTRGKGQPQHF
TGTGCCAGCAGTTTAACGAGGGGCAAGGGTCAGCCCCAGCATTTT
>.|.|TRBV7-9|TRBJ2-5
CASSSPMPQETQYF
TGTGCCAGCAGCTCCCCAATGCCCCAAGAGACCCAGTACTTC
>.|many|TRBV30|TRBJ1-1
CAWSRNHRQTEAFF
TGTGCCTGGAGTCGCAACCATCGACAGACTGAAGCTTTCTTT
>TRBD1|.|TRBV7-9|TRBJ2-7
CASSSRQGRGEQYF
TGTGCCAGCAGCTCTAGACAGGGTAGGGGCGAGCAGTACTTC
>.|many|TRBV12-3/TRBV12-4|TRBJ1-5
CASSLQPQTNQPQHF
TGTGCCAGCAGTCTCCAGCCCCAAACAAATCAGCCCCAGCATTTT
>.|many|TRBV11-3|TRBJ2-3
CASSNQEVVADTQYF
TGTGCCAGCAGCAACCAAGAAGTAGTTGCGGATACGCAGTATTTT
>.|.|TRBV3-1|TRBJ1-4
CASSHSSDRLLNEKLFF
TGTGCCAGCAGCCATTCCTCGGACCGTCTTCTTAATGAAAAACTGTTTTTT
>.|many|TRBV18|TRBJ1-5
CASSTRRGNQPQHF
TGTGCCAGCTCAACAAGGAGGGGGAATCAGCCCCAGCATTTT
>.|.|TRBV9|TRBJ1-4
CASSDPSDSTTNEKLFF
TGTGCCAGCAGCGACCCCTCTGACAGTACAACTAATGAAAAACTGTTTTTT
>.|many|TRBV4-1|TRBJ2-7
CASSPAIDYEQYF
TGCGCCAGCAGCCCCGCCATCGACTACGAGCAGTACTTC
>.|.|TRBV20-1|TRBJ2-7
CSARDVRTAEQYF
TGCAGTGCTAGAGATGTCAGGACGGCCGAGCAGTACTTC
>.|many|TRBV5-1|TRBJ1-2
CASSRTTGGYGYTF
TGCGCCAGCAGCCGCACAACAGGAGGGTATGGCTACACCTTC
>.|many|TRBV11-2|TRBJ1-1
CASSIRVGGTEAFF
TGTGCCAGCAGCATCAGGGTAGGGGGGACTGAAGCTTTCTTT
>.|few|TRBV19|TRBJ2-5
CASSTAAGAETQYF
TGTGCCAGTAGTACCGCGGCAGGGGCAGAGACCCAGTACTTC
>.|.|TRBV11-1|TRBJ2-5
CASSSIGTMFSETQYF
TGTGCCAGCAGCTCAATCGGGACAATGTTTTCTGAGACCCAGTACTTC
>.|few|TRBV12-3/TRBV12-4|TRBJ2-3
CASSIWDSTDTQYF
TGTGCCAGCAGTATATGGGACAGCACAGATACGCAGTATTTT
>.|.|TRBV12-3/TRBV12-4|TRBJ1-5
CASSLGHPNYSNQPQHF
TGTGCCAGCAGTTTAGGGCATCCGAATTATAGCAATCAGCCCCAGCATTTT
>TRBD1|.|TRBV18|TRBJ1-2
CASSPVQGAEGYTF
TGTGCCAGCTCACCAGTCCAGGGGGCGGAGGGCTACACCTTC
>TRBD1|.|TRBV20-1|TRBJ1-5
CSAIAGGFQPQHF
TGCAGTGCTATCGCAGGGGGCTTTCAGCCCCAGCATTTT
>.|many|TRBV28|TRBJ2-5
CASSPGLEVSGTQYF
TGTGCCAGCAGTCCCGGGCTAGAAGTATCCGGGACCCAGTACTTC
>.|.|TRBV18|TRBJ2-7
CASSPLGRGGEQYF
TGTGCCAGCTCACCACTCGGCAGGGGAGGCGAGCAGTACTTC
>.|many|TRBV15|TRBJ1-5
CATSRDMEAVISPQHF
TGTGCCACCAGCAGAGATATGGAGGCCGTCATCAGCCCCCAGCATTTT
>.|few|TRBV27|TRBJ1-4
CKPSTNEKLFF
TGTAAACCTTCAACTAATGAAAAACTGTTTTTT
>.|many|TRBV7-2|TRBJ1-5
CASSLHRYNQPQHF
TGTGCCAGCAGCCTCCACAGGTACAATCAGCCCCAGCATTTT
>TRBD1|many|TRBV6-1|TRBJ1-2
CASSIGQGADYGYTF
TGTGCCAGCAGTATAGGACAGGGGGCGGACTATGGCTACACCTTC
>.|few|TRBV4-1|TRBJ1-5
CASSQEGSWDQPQHF
TGCGCCAGCAGCCAAGAAGGGTCCTGGGATCAGCCCCAGCATTTT
>TRBD1|few|TRBV6-1|TRBJ2-3
CASRKGAGDTQYF
TGTGCCAGCAGGAAGGGGGCCGGAGATACGCAGTATTTT
>TRBD1|many|TRBV12-3/TRBV12-4|TRBJ1-5
CASSLAGLGGSNQPQHF
TGTGCCAGCAGTTTAGCGGGGTTAGGGGGCAGCAATCAGCCCCAGCATTTT
>.|many|TRBV5-1|TRBJ1-1
CASSLRGLNTEAFF
TGTGCCAGCAGCTTAAGGGGGTTGAACACTGAAGCTTTCTTT
>TRBD2|.|TRBV10-3|TRBJ2-7
CATRTSDTYEQYF
TGTGCCACCAGGACTAGCGATACCTACGAGCAGTACTTC
>.|many|TRBV6-2/TRBV6-3|TRBJ1-6
CASRFEGNSPLHF
TGTGCCAGCAGATTCGAGGGGAATTCACCCCTCCACTTT
>.|many|TRBV19|TRBJ1-1
CASTKGQTAMNTEAFF
TGTGCCAGTACTAAGGGCCAGACAGCGATGAACACTGAAGCTTTCTTT
>.|many|TRBV12-3/TRBV12-4|TRBJ1-1
CASSLGPVPFF
TGTGCCAGCAGTTTAGGTCCCGTTCCTTTCTTT